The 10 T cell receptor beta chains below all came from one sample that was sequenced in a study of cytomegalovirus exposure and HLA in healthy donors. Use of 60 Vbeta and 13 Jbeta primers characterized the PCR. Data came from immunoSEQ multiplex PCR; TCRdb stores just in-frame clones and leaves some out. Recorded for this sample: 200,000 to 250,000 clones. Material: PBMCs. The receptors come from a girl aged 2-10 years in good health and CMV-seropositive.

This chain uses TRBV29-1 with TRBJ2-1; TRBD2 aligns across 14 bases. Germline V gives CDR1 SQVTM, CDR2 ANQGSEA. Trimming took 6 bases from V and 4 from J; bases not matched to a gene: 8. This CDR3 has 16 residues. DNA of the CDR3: TGCAGCGTGCCGACTAGCGGGAGGGACTTATACAATGAGCAGTTCTTC. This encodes CSVPTSGRDLYNEQFF.

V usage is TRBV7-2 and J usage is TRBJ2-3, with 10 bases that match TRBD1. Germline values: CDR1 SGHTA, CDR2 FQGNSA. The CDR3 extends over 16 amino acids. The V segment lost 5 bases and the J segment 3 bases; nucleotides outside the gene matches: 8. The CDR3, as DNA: TGTGCCAGCAGCACGGGGCCGGGACAGGGGACAGATACGCAGTATTTT. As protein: CASSTGPGQGTDTQYF.

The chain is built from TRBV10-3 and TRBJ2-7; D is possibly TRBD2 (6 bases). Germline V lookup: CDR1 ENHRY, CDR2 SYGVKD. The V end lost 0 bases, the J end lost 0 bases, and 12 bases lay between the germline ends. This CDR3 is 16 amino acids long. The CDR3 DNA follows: TGTGCCATCAGTGAGTCGCGGCTAGCGACCTCCTACGAGCAGTACTTC. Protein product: CAISESRLATSYEQYF.

The CDR3 DNA is TGTGCCATCAGTGAACAAGGGGTAGGCGAGCAGTACTTC. Encoded protein: CAISEQGVGEQYF. The chain couples TRBV10-3 to TRBJ2-7; D perhaps matches TRBD1 (5 bases). The CDR3 totals 13 residues. Germline lookup yields CDR1 ENHRY and CDR2 SYGVKD. Trimming took off 3 bases at V and 6 bases at J, with 12 bases between the two ends.

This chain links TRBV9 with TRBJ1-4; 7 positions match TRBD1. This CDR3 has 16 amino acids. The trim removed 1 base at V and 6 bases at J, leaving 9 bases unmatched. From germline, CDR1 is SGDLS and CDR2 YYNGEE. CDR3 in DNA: TGTGCCAGCAGCGTAAGGACCGGGACAGCAGATGAAAAACTGTTTTTT. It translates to CASSVRTGTADEKLFF.

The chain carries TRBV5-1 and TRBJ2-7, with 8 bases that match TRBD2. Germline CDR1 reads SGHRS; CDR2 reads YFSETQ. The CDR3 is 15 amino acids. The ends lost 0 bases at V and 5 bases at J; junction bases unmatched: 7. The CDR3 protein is CASSLGTGGIDEQYF. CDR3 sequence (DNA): TGCGCCAGCAGCTTGGGTACGGGAGGGATCGACGAGCAGTACTTC.

The CDR3 here is CASSEEIAGATYNEQFF. The CDR3 nucleotides are TGCGCCAGCAGTGAAGAAATAGCGGGAGCCACCTACAATGAGCAGTTCTTC. This chain links TRBV10-1 with TRBJ2-1; 9 nucleotides agree with TRBD2. The CDR3 loop spans 17 amino acids. The trim removed 3 bases at V and 2 bases at J, leaving 8 bases unmatched. Germline V CDR1 and CDR2: WNHNN, SYGVQD (reference sequence).

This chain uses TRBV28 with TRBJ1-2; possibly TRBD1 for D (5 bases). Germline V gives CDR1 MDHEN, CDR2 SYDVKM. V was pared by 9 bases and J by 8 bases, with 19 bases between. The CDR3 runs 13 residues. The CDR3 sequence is CASKSGGTGGYTF. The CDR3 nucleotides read TGTGCCAGTAAAAGTGGAGGGACGGGGGGCTACACCTTC.

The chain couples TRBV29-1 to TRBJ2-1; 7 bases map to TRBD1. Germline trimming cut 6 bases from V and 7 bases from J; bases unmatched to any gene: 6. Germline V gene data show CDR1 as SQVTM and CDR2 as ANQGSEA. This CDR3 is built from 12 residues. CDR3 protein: CSVEKQGNEQFF. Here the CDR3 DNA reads TGCAGCGTCGAGAAACAGGGGAATGAGCAGTTCTTC.

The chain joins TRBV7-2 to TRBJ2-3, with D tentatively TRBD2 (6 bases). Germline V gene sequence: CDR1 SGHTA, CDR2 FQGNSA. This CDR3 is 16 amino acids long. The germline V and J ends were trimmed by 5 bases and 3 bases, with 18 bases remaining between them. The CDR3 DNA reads TGTGCCAGCAGCCCCTCTACCGGGAGTAGAACAGATACGCAGTATTTT. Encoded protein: CASSPSTGSRTDTQYF.